In its sample, the clone carrying this TCR beta chain was seen once. The table came from immunoSEQ multiplex PCR; TCRdb's copy has only in-frame clones and leaves some out. The data show some 2.4 million clones, 80% to 95% seen once. This sample was included in a study of shared clonotypes between healthy human individuals. Germline assignment: CDR1 LNHNV and CDR2 YYDKDF (reference sequence). V was clipped by 3 bases and J by 3 bases, with 9 bases between them. CDR3 length: 13 amino acids. This chain uses TRBV15 with TRBJ2-7; unclear D gene. The origin of this receptor is a man aged 18 to 29 in good health. Some clones in this sample may be carry-over from other donors' samples. The specimen was naive CD4+ T cells from PBMCs. The subset: CD45RA+ positively selected. The CDR3 DNA reads as TGTGCCACCAGCAGGGGCTACTACTACGAGCAGTACTTC. Translated: CATSRGYYYEQYF. Variable domain in full (rest from reference TRBV15 and TRBJ2-7): DAMVIQNPRYQVTQFGKPVTLSCSQTLNHNVMYWYQQKSSQAPKLLFHYYDKDFNNEADTPDNFQSRRPNTSFCFLDIRSPGLGDTAMYLCATSRGYYYEQYFGPGTRLTVT.